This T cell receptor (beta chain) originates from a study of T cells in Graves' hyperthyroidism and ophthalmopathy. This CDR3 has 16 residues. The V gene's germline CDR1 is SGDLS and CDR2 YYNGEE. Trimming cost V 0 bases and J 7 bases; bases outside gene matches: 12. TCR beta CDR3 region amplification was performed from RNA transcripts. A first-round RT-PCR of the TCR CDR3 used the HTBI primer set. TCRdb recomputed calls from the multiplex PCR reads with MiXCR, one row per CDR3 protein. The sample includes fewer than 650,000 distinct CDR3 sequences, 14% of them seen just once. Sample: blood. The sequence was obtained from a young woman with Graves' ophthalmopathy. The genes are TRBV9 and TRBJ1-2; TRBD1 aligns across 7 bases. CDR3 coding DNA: TGTGCCAGCAGCGTAGGGGCCGACAGGGAGCGGGGTGGCTACACCTTC. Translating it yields CASSVGADRERGGYTF.